One sample yielded the 4 T cell receptor beta chains listed below, sequenced in a study of cytomegalovirus exposure and HLA in healthy donors. It was with 60 Vbeta and 13 Jbeta primers that the PCR ran. Profiling relied on immunoSEQ multiplex PCR, and the TCRdb table lists in-frame clones only, not all of them. This sample lists 150,000 to 200,000 clones; its ten largest clones have over 1%. Sequencing input: PBMCs. The receptors derive from a woman aged 55-69 years in good health and CMV-seronegative.

J is TRBJ1-2 and V is TRBV5-4; 7 bases agree with TRBD1. Looked up from germline, CDR1 is SGHNT and CDR2 is YYREEE (reference sequence). With 6 bases clipped from V and 6 bases from J, the junction kept 14 bases outside the gene matches. CDR3 length equals 15 residues. Written as DNA, the CDR3 is TGTGCCAGCAACTTTCTCACAGGGGCGACTAATGGCTACACCTTC. It translates to CASNFLTGATNGYTF.

The chain links TRBV11-3 to TRBJ2-1; 9 nucleotides match TRBD2. The V gene end was trimmed by 4 bases and the J gene end by 4 bases; junction bases not matched to a gene: 5. Germline values: CDR1 SGHNT, CDR2 YENEEA. The CDR3 extends over 15 amino acids. CDR3 nucleotides: TGTGCCAGCAGCTCGTATAGCGGGGGATACAATGAGCAGTTCTTC. Translated, it gives CASSSYSGGYNEQFF.

The chain links TRBV4-1 to TRBJ1-1, with D hard to call. This CDR3 comprises 16 residues. Germline CDR1 reads MGHRA; CDR2 reads YSYEKL. V was pared by 1 base and J by 0 bases, with 12 bases between. This CDR3 reads CASSQGSGRMNTEAFF. As DNA, the CDR3 is TGCGCCAGCAGCCAAGGTAGCGGGCGTATGAACACTGAAGCTTTCTTT.

The J gene is TRBJ1-4, the V gene TRBV2, with 8 bases fitting TRBD1. Germline V gene sequence: CDR1 SNHLY, CDR2 FYNNEI. V shed 5 bases and J 1 base; nucleotides not matched to a gene: 3. The length of the CDR3 is 15 residues. This chain's CDR3 is CASSPGGLTNEKLFF. CDR3 sequence (DNA): TGTGCCAGCAGTCCAGGGGGCTTAACTAATGAAAAACTGTTTTTT.